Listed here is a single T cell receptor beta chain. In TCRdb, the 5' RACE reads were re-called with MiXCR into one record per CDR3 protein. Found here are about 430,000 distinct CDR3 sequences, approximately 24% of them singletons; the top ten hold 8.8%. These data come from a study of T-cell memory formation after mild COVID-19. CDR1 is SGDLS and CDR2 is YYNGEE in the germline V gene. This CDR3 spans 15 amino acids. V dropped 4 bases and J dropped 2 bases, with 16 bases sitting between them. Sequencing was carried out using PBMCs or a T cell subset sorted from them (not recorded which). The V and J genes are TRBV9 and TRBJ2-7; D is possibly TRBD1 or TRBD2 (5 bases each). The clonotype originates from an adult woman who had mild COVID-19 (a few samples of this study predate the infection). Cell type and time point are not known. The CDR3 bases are TGTGCCAGCAGCCCGTGGGACGCCGGGGCCTACGAGCAGTACTTC. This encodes CASSPWDAGAYEQYF.